There are many counts of the clone carrying this T cell receptor beta chain. Antigen specificity is unknown. MiXCR, applied by TCRdb to the reads, yields one record per CDR3 protein. The table has 200,000 to 300,000 distinct CDR3 sequences, around 9% seen once. This sample is part of a study of T cell repertoires in cytomegalovirus infection. Study-wide context: Shared public TCR beta signatures pointed to both CMV infection and a matching HLA type. The study, taken as a whole, reports: HLA-C-restricted, CMV-specific TCR beta clonotypes were dominant ex vivo. Summed public TCR beta family frequency identified CMV carriers bearing the relevant HLA.

V was cut by 1 base and J by 5 bases, with 8 bases left in between. Germline V lookup: CDR1 SGHTA, CDR2 FQGNSA. CDR3 length equals 14 residues. This clonotype was sampled from a human donor in good health (CMV status not recorded). Some clones in this sample may be carry-over from other donors' samples. The rearrangement joins TRBV7-2 to TRBJ2-2; D gene ambiguous. Input material: PBMCs. The CDR3 region is CASSLVAKTGELFF. DNA for the CDR3: TGTGCCAGCAGCTTAGTCGCCAAAACCGGGGAGCTGTTTTTT.